This T cell receptor (beta chain) came from a study of blood T cell repertoires in COVID-19. At the level of the study: Material from acute and convalescent COVID-19 was sourced from the United States, Italy and Spain. T cells, B-cell-depleted T cells, or PBMCs supplied cDNA or gDNA.

Measured with immunoSEQ multiplex PCR; TCRdb has only the in-frame clones, and not every one. The sample has under 300,000 clones; 75% to 90% are singletons. Sequenced material: peripheral blood. The TCR sequence derives from a woman younger than 45 with active or convalescent COVID-19.

The CDR3 is CASSLYNSGTAGQETQYF. Here the CDR3 DNA reads TGCGCCAGCAGTTTATATAATTCGGGGACAGCAGGCCAAGAGACCCAGTACTTC. This rearrangement joins TRBV4-3 to TRBJ2-5, with 7 bases fitting TRBD1. The V gene's germline CDR1 is LGHNA and CDR2 YSLEER. The ends lost 6 bases at V and 1 base at J; junction bases unmatched: 17. The CDR3 length is 18 residues.